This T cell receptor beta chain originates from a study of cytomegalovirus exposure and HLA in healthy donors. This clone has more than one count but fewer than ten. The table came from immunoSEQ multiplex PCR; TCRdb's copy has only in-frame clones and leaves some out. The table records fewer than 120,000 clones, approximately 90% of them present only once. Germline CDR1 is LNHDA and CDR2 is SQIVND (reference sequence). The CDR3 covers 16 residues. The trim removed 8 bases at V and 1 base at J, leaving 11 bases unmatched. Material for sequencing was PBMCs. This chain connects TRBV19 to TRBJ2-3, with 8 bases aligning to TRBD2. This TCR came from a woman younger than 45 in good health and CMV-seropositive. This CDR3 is CASRMLSAGGTDTQYF. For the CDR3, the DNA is TGTGCCAGTCGAATGCTCTCAGCGGGGGGCACAGATACGCAGTATTTT. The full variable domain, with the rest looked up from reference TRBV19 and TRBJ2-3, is DGGITQSPKYLFRKEGQNVTLSCEQNLNHDAMYWYRQDPGQGLRLIYYSQIVNDFQKGDIAEGYSVSREKKESFPLTVTSAQKNPTAFYLCASRMLSAGGTDTQYFGPGTRLTVL.